This T cell receptor (beta chain) was captured by sequencing in a study of shared clonotypes between healthy human individuals. The ends were cut back, 4 bases at V and 1 base at J, with 6 bases in the middle. This CDR3 is built from 13 residues. Germline V gives CDR1 SNHLY, CDR2 FYNNEI. This clone was observed a single time. As yet, its antigen is unknown. Study conclusions and caveats: Blood was the sole source, and tissue repertoires probably differ. Memory subsets generally showed smaller estimated richness than naive subsets did.

The healthy adult donors were HIV-negative and reported no recent acute infections or vaccinations. An even split of each subset's genomic DNA across several immunoSEQ plates was performed. Repertoires were generated with immunoSEQ multiplex PCR, while TCRdb's copy carries only in-frame clones and drops some. The repertoire holds roughly 1,500,000 clones, roughly 98.5% seen once, with approximately 0.4% in the top ten. This sequence joins TRBV2 and TRBJ2-3; no firm D call. The source is a man aged 30 to 39 in good health. Source material: naive CD4+ T cells sorted from blood. Stated subset: CD45RA+ positively selected. The chain's CDR3 is CASSVDGTDTQYF. DNA of the CDR3: TGTGCCAGCAGTGTGGACGGCACAGATACGCAGTATTTT.